This record concerns one T cell receptor (beta chain) sequence. Its binding antigen is unknown. At one end the junction does not follow the germline gene, possibly because of a read error. The CDR3 measures 15 amino acids from cysteine to phenylalanine. Here the CDR3 DNA is all that survives: 45 bases in frame from base 1. Sequences SNHLY (CDR1) and FYNNEI (CDR2) are obtained from the germline V gene. The sample comes from a study of T cell responses to AZD1222 COVID-19 vaccine (dated by TCRdb to 2020 to 2023). About the investigation overall: AZD1222 recipients given second doses at about 4 weeks or at about 12 weeks were pooled, since spike-specific TCR depth and breadth were not found to differ between the two schedules. A total of 233 trial participants underwent TCR sequencing, of whom some 210 received two doses of AZD1222 and about 25 received two doses of the MenACWY control vaccine. Trial participants were enrolled by age into 18-55, 56-69 and 70-plus year subgroups, with roughly 160, 29 and 62 TCR-sequenced participants respectively. The paper's findings and limits, for the study overall: Because no day 14 peak-response samples were available, repertoires were characterized only after the peak T cell response. Most participants were white British and females outnumbered males, and the authors suggested that clonal diversity may have been underestimated. The 56-69-year group was small, and its depth increase did not reach significance, likely because of low power. Only a handful of AZD1222 recipients were SARS-CoV-2 seropositive at baseline, limiting conclusions about previously exposed vaccinees. Nearly half of unique spike-specific TCRs reportedly recognized epitopes outside regions mutated in the B.1.351 and B.1.1.7 variants. Spike-specific TCR breadth and depth rose significantly after two AZD1222 doses compared with day 0 and with MenACWY recipients. Vaccine-associated CD4 TCRs spanned the whole spike protein, with dominant responses in regions 160-218 and 743-854.

Interpreted using the paper, the time point label stands for: baseline before first vaccination. Vaccinee samples came from UK trials COV001 and COV002, including a single-blind randomized controlled phase 2/3 trial of AZD1222 (ChAdOx1 nCoV-19) in healthy adults. Trial participant PBMC samples were collected at day 0 and day 28 after the second dose for TCRbeta chain sequencing. The CDR3 regions of human TCRbeta chains were analyzed by immunosequencing. As for how the authors treated the data: Repertoire TCRs were checked for matches against a reference library of SARS-CoV-2-specific TCRs that had been generated using the MIRA antigen-specificity platform. Breadth was defined as the fraction of unique TCRs that were SARS-CoV-2-associated, and depth was defined as the fraction of total T cells that were SARS-CoV-2-associated. Using the MIRA data, each spike-specific TCR was assigned both to the spike region to which the TCR was reactive and to a CD4 or CD8 class. Log10-transformed breadth and depth values were compared by one-way ANOVA with Sidak's multiple comparisons tests. TCRdb stores this immuneACCESS table with in-frame sequences only. Part of the clones is absent; in the studies checked, under half of the shortfall reflects unresolved V genes, and no reason is known for the rest. V, J and clone size were drawn from that table, and D and trimming were deduced from the DNA. The sample yields roughly 150,000 clones; 91% were counted once. The leading ten clones occupy 1.4% of the sample.

The chain links TRBV2 with TRBJ2-7, with 11 bases matching TRBD2. Sequencing used peripheral blood, obtained on day 0 of AZD1222 vaccination. The receptor was derived from an adult in good health. The DNA sequence is as follows: TGTGCCAGCAGGGAAGGGACTAGCGGACCTAACGAGCAGTACTTC. This gives the protein CASREGTSGPNEQYF.